Listed below are T cell receptor beta chains from one sample, sequenced in a study of blood T cell repertoires in COVID-19. The data were produced by immunoSEQ multiplex PCR, yet TCRdb's version contains in-frame clones alone and is incomplete. The table shows 250,000 to 350,000 clones, with almost 90% occurring only once. The sequencing sample was made of PBMCs or T cells enriched from blood (not recorded which). The receptor source for this set is a woman aged 18-29 years with acute COVID-19. The CDR3 runs from the conserved cysteine through the conserved F or W. Each record gives: J gene, D gene, clone size, V gene, CDR3 DNA, CDR3 protein. D genes are given only for firm matches. A clone size is listed for some rows: how often the clone was seen (once, few, many), or a class if it is expanded.

TRBJ1-3	NA	once	TRBV28	TGTGCCAGTCGGGAGAGCGGAAACACCATATATTTT	CASRESGNTIYF
TRBJ2-7	NA	NA	TRBV28	TGTGCCAGCATCGACTACAGGGGAGGCTACGAGCAGTACTTC	CASIDYRGGYEQYF
TRBJ1-2	NA	NA	TRBV4-2	TGTGCCACCGGGGGGGAGGATAACTATGGCTACACCTTC	CATGGEDNYGYTF
TRBJ1-2	NA	NA	TRBV27	TGTGCCAGCCGGGGGACGGTGACAAGTGGCTACACCTTC	CASRGTVTSGYTF
TRBJ1-1	NA	NA	TRBV6-4	TGTGCCAGCAGCGCTCAGGGAGGTGGCACTGAAGCTTTCTTT	CASSAQGGGTEAFF
TRBJ2-5	TRBD1	NA	TRBV6-5	TGTGCCAGCAGAACCGGGACAGGGCGAGAGACCCAGTACTTC	CASRTGTGRETQYF
TRBJ1-3	NA	NA	TRBV10-3	TGTGCCATCAGCCAGGGGTCTGGAAACACCATATATTTT	CAISQGSGNTIYF
TRBJ2-7	TRBD1	NA	TRBV28	TGTGCCAGCAGTTTAAGTGGGACAGGGGGCGCCGGGAACGAGCAGTACTTC	CASSLSGTGGAGNEQYF
TRBJ2-2	NA	NA	TRBV11-2	TGTGCCAGCAGCTTAGAGCGGGCCGGGGAGCTGTTTTTT	CASSLERAGELFF
TRBJ1-1	NA	NA	TRBV6-5	TGTGCCAGCACCCGCGGCCCGAACACTGAAGCTTTCTTT	CASTRGPNTEAFF
TRBJ1-6	NA	NA	TRBV19	TGTGCCAGTAGTACAGGTCTGGATTCACCCCTCCACTTT	CASSTGLDSPLHF
TRBJ1-1	NA	once	TRBV11-2	TGTGCCAGCAGCTTAGATGTCAGGGCCAACACTGAAGCTTTCTTT	CASSLDVRANTEAFF
TRBJ2-1	NA	few	TRBV21-1	TGTGCCAGCAGCTGCCCCCCTAGCGGGAGGGCCCCCTACAATGAGCAGTTCTTC	CASSCPPSGRAPYNEQFF
TRBJ2-2	NA	NA	TRBV6-5	TGTGCCAGCACCTCGACAGGAGCCGGGGAGCTGTTTTTT	CASTSTGAGELFF
TRBJ2-1	TRBD1	NA	TRBV27	TGTGCCAGCAGTCTGGACAGGGGGCATGGGGGGCAGTTCTTC	CASSLDRGHGGQFF
TRBJ2-6	NA	NA	TRBV28	TGTGCCAGCAGTGAGAGCTCTGGGGCCAACGTCCTGACTTTC	CASSESSGANVLTF
TRBJ2-7	TRBD1	NA	TRBV3-1/TRBV3-2	TGTGCCAGCAGCCCGTCATTGACAGGGGGCTCCTACGAGCAGTACTTC	CASSPSLTGGSYEQYF
TRBJ1-6	NA	NA	TRBV28	TGTGCCAGCACCAACCAGGGGTGGGCATTTAATTCACCCCTCCACTTT	CASTNQGWAFNSPLHF
TRBJ1-2	NA	NA	TRBV5-1	TGCGCCAGCAGCTTGGACGGGACACTCTATGGCTACACCTTC	CASSLDGTLYGYTF
TRBJ2-7	TRBD1	NA	TRBV6-5	TGTGCCAGCAGTTCGACAGGGCTTAGCTCCTACGAGCAGTACTTC	CASSSTGLSSYEQYF
TRBJ2-5	TRBD2	NA	TRBV3-1/TRBV3-2	TGTGCCAGCAGCCCGATAGCGGGAGGGCAAGAGACCCAGTACTTC	CASSPIAGGQETQYF
TRBJ1-2	NA	NA	TRBV5-1	TGCGCCAGCAAATCAAGAGCGGACAGCTTCTATGGCTACACCTTC	CASKSRADSFYGYTF
TRBJ2-7	TRBD1	few	TRBV28	TGTGCCTTCTGGCCCGGGACAGGGAGAACCTACGAGCAGTACTTC	CAFWPGTGRTYEQYF
TRBJ2-2	TRBD2	once	TRBV7-3	TGTGCCAGCAGCTCCGTAGCGGGAGGGCCCTTGGTTTTT	CASSSVAGGPLVF
TRBJ1-2	NA	NA	TRBV28	TGTGCCAGCACCCGGGGGGTTAGGTATGGCTACACCTTC	CASTRGVRYGYTF
TRBJ2-1	NA	few	TRBV12-5	TGTGCTAGTGCCTTGCCCCCGCAGTCTGAGCAGTTCTTC	CASALPPQSEQFF
TRBJ1-1	NA	NA	TRBV28	TGTGCCAGCAGTTTGCGTACTGAAGCTTTCTTT	CASSLRTEAFF